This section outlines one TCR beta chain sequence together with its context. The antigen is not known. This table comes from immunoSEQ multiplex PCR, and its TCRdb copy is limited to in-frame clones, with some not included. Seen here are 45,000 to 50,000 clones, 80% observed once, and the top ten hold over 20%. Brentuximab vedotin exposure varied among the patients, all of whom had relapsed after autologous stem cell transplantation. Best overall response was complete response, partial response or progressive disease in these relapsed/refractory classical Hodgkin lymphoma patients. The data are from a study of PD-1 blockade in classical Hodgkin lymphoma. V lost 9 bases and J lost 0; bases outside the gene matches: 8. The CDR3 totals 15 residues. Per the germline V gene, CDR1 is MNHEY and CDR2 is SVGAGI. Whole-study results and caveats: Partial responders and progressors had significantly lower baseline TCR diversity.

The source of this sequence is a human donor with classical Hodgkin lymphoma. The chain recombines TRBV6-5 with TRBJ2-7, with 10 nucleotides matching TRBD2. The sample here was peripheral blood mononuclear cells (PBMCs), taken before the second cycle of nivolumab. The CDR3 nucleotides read TGTGCCAGTAGCGGGGGGCCCCGAAGCTCCTACGAGCAGTACTTC. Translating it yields CASSGGPRSSYEQYF.